The 26 T cell receptor beta chains given below trace back to one sample, sequenced in a study of response to subunit inactivated influenza vaccine. Via MiXCR, TCRdb re-called the RT-PCR reads, giving one row per CDR3 protein. The table shows 500,000 to 750,000 distinct CDR3 sequences, with around 15% occurring only once. The source material was PBMCs from blood, sampled approximately 12 days after vaccination. These receptors were collected from a man aged 45-65 years who received an inactivated influenza vaccine.

CDR3: CSVRDRENTEAFF. The CDR3 coding sequence is TGCAGCGTTCGGGACAGGGAGAACACTGAAGCTTTCTTT. V is TRBV29-1 and J is TRBJ1-1; 9 bases fit TRBD1. Germline V gene data show CDR1 as SQVTM and CDR2 as ANQGSEA. The CDR3 length is 13 residues. The V gene end was trimmed by 5 bases and the J gene end by 1 base; junction bases not matched to a gene: 2.

This clonotype was counted between two and nine times. V is TRBV2 and J is TRBJ1-5; 7 bases line up with TRBD1. V gave up 4 bases and J gave up 0 bases; unmatched junction bases: 6. In germline, CDR1 is SNHLY, CDR2 FYNNEI. This CDR3 comprises 16 residues. DNA of the CDR3: TGTGCCAGCAGTGGGACAGGAGGTTATAGCAATCAGCCCCAGCATTTT. Its translation: CASSGTGGYSNQPQHF.

This clonotype appeared many times. This rearrangement joins TRBV20-1 to TRBJ2-7, with 8 bases aligning to TRBD1. Unmatched junction bases numbered 4, after V lost 0 bases and J lost 3 bases. Germline V CDR1 and CDR2: DFQATT, SNEGSKA (reference sequence). The CDR3 runs 14 residues. CDR3 DNA sequence: TGCAGTGCTAGAGAGGGACAGGCCCACTACGAGCAGTACTTC. Translated, it gives CSAREGQAHYEQYF.

The chain joins TRBV7-9 to TRBJ2-5; D is unclear. Trimming stripped 3 bases from V and 3 bases from J, with 11 bases between. This CDR3 spans 14 amino acids. From germline, CDR1 is SEHNR and CDR2 FQNEAQ (reference sequence). The CDR3 sequence is CASSLVGHKETQYF. CDR3 in DNA: TGTGCCAGCAGCTTGGTGGGCCACAAAGAGACCCAGTACTTC.

The rearrangement joins TRBV18 to TRBJ2-1; D is ambiguous. The germline CDR1 and CDR2 sequences are KGHSH and LQKENI. V was cut by 3 bases and J by 7 bases, with 10 bases left in between. This CDR3 is 13 amino acids long. The CDR3 region is CASSPPALNEQFF. The CDR3 DNA follows: TGTGCCAGCTCACCGCCGGCTTTGAATGAGCAGTTCTTC.

The genes are TRBV29-1 and TRBJ2-2; no clear D. CDR1 SQVTM and CDR2 ANQGSEA come from the germline V gene. V was shortened by 3 bases and J by 0 bases, with 5 bases between the two germline ends. The CDR3 is 13 residues long. CDR3 coding DNA: TGCAGCGTTGAGGCGACGAACACCGGGGAGCTGTTTTTT. This sequence encodes CSVEATNTGELFF.

This clonotype was observed a handful of times. The chain combines TRBV7-2 with TRBJ2-2; D ambiguous. Trimming removed 5 bases from V and 5 bases from J, with 12 bases in between. The CDR3 covers 14 residues. The germline V gene encodes CDR1 SGHTA and CDR2 FQGNSA. The CDR3 DNA follows: TGTGCCAGCAGCACTCGGACCTTTACCGGGGAGCTGTTTTTT. Translated: CASSTRTFTGELFF.

The chain has TRBV28 and TRBJ2-5; TRBD2 agrees at 10 bases. V trimming: 6 bases; J trimming: 4 bases; junction bases outside the gene matches: 5. The CDR3 consists of 14 residues. Per the germline V gene, CDR1 is MDHEN and CDR2 is SYDVKM. CDR3 amino acids: CASRTSGQIETQYF. The CDR3 DNA reads as TGTGCCAGCAGGACTAGCGGGCAGATAGAGACCCAGTACTTC.

This clonotype was recorded at least ten times. The rearrangement links TRBV7-2 to TRBJ2-7; D gene uncertain. CDR1 and CDR2 (germline): SGHTA, FQGNSA. Trimming shortened V by 8 bases and J by 6 bases, and 20 bases separated the two germline ends. This CDR3 region has 14 residues. The CDR3 coding sequence is TGTGCCAGCGCCGCGGCGGCCAACCGCCCCGAGCAGTACTTC. It is translated as CASAAAANRPEQYF.

The chain couples TRBV20-1 to TRBJ2-7; TRBD1 or TRBD2 may be the D gene (6 bases each). Germline assignment: CDR1 DFQATT and CDR2 SNEGSKA (reference sequence). The V gene lost 3 bases and the J gene lost 0 bases, with 18 bases spanning the gap. This CDR3 has 16 residues. CDR3 coding DNA: TGCAGTGCTAGGGAGGGGGGCAGGGGAGTCTCCTACGAGCAGTACTTC. This gives the protein CSAREGGRGVSYEQYF.

The rearrangement joins TRBV18 to TRBJ2-7, with TRBD1 matching over 12 bases. The length of the CDR3 is 15 residues. Germline CDR1 KGHSH, CDR2 LQKENI. After removal of 4 bases from V and 3 bases from J, the junction contained 4 bases not matched to a gene. CDR3 in DNA: TGTGCCAGCTCACGCGGGACAGGGGGCCTCTACGAGCAGTACTTC. Translating it yields CASSRGTGGLYEQYF.

J is TRBJ2-1 and V is TRBV19, with a tentative D call TRBD2 (5 bases). The CDR3 is 16 residues long. Germline V gene data show CDR1 as LNHDA and CDR2 as SQIVND (reference sequence). V was clipped by 3 bases and J by 2 bases, with 14 bases between them. This CDR3 reads CASSMGRISAYNEQFF. Written as DNA, the CDR3 is TGTGCCAGTAGTATGGGGAGAATCAGCGCCTACAATGAGCAGTTCTTC.

The genes are TRBV7-2 and TRBJ2-3; possibly TRBD2 for D (6 bases). Germline values: CDR1 SGHTA, CDR2 FQGNSA. V was pared by 4 bases and J by 5 bases, with 13 bases between. The CDR3 has 14 amino acids. CDR3: CASSSPGVLDTQYF. The CDR3 DNA reads as TGTGCCAGCAGCTCTCCGGGAGTTTTAGATACGCAGTATTTT.

This clonotype came up a few times. The chain uses TRBV29-1 and TRBJ2-7, with 8 bases that match TRBD2. Germline CDR1 SQVTM, CDR2 ANQGSEA. The CDR3 is 13 residues long. V was pared by 8 bases and J by 1 base, with 7 bases of the junction left unmatched. The CDR3 coding sequence is TGCAGCTTTCGGGAGGGGGGGTCCTACGAGCAGTACTTC. Translation gives CSFREGGSYEQYF.

V and J are TRBV24-1 and TRBJ2-2, with D perhaps assigned TRBD1 or TRBD2 (5 bases each). The CDR3 extends over 14 amino acids. The V and J ends lost 5 bases and 5 bases respectively, with 11 bases between them. Germline values: CDR1 KGHDR, CDR2 SFDVKD. CDR3 protein: CATSAGTLTGELFF. The CDR3 DNA reads TGTGCCACCAGTGCCGGGACGTTGACCGGGGAGCTGTTTTTT.

This clonotype was seen more than once but under ten times. This sequence joins TRBV11-2 and TRBJ2-7, with D possibly TRBD2 on 6 matching bases. The CDR3 has 13 amino acids. Germline V gene lookup returns CDR1 SGHAT and CDR2 FQNNGV. V dropped 5 bases and J dropped 4 bases, with 12 bases sitting between them. The CDR3 protein is CASSGGGWYEQYF. The CDR3 bases are TGTGCCAGCAGCGGGGGAGGTTGGTACGAGCAGTACTTC.

The table lists this clonotype with many counts. The CDR3 protein is CASSLGLVGDEQFF. The CDR3 DNA is TGCGCCAGCAGCTTGGGACTAGTAGGCGATGAGCAGTTCTTC. The chain uses TRBV5-1 and TRBJ2-1, with D maybe TRBD2 (6 bases). Per germline, CDR1 SGHRS and CDR2 YFSETQ. V dropped 0 bases and J dropped 8 bases, with 12 bases sitting between them. This CDR3 region has 14 residues.

This clonotype has just a few counts. The chain couples TRBV20-1 to TRBJ2-7; TRBD1 aligns across 9 bases. J gave up 1 base and V 0 bases, and 4 bases lay outside the gene matches. The CDR3 sequence is 15 residues long. The V gene's germline CDR1 is DFQATT and CDR2 SNEGSKA (reference sequence). Here the CDR3 DNA reads TGCAGTGCTAGAGACTCCGGGACAGGGTCCTACGAGCAGTACTTC. Amino acids: CSARDSGTGSYEQYF.

In this sample, this clonotype turned up a few times. The J gene is TRBJ2-7, the V gene TRBV25-1; possible D gene TRBD2, 5 bases. Trimming took off 1 base at V and 7 bases at J, with 17 bases between the two ends. There are 15 residues in the CDR3. Germline V gene sequence: CDR1 MGHDK, CDR2 SYGVNS. The CDR3 loop reads CASSESRGLYEEQYF. DNA of the CDR3: TGTGCCAGCAGTGAATCTCGCGGACTCTACGAAGAGCAGTACTTC.

The chain has TRBV11-1 and TRBJ1-5, with TRBD1 matching over 10 bases. The germline V gene has CDR1 SGHAT and CDR2 FQDESV (reference sequence). The CDR3 has 18 residues. V shed 2 bases, J shed 4 bases, and the junction held 11 bases outside the gene matches. The CDR3 loop reads CASSLPKKTGGINQPQHF. In nucleotides, the CDR3 is TGTGCCAGCAGCTTACCAAAAAAGACAGGGGGCATTAATCAGCCCCAGCATTTT.

The CDR3 spells CAATGGYEQYF. CDR3 bases: TGTGCCGCCACAGGGGGTTACGAGCAGTACTTC. The chain couples TRBV6-5 to TRBJ2-7; 8 bases match TRBD1. The germline V gene has CDR1 MNHEY and CDR2 SVGAGI. This CDR3 comprises 11 residues. V shed 11 bases and J 4 bases; nucleotides not matched to a gene: 4.

This clonotype was seen a handful of times. The chain couples TRBV11-2 to TRBJ2-7; TRBD1 is a possible D gene (6 bases). V lost 5 bases, J lost 6 bases, and 20 bases lay in between. This CDR3 comprises 15 residues. Germline V gene data show CDR1 as SGHAT and CDR2 as FQNNGV. The CDR3 here is CASSPSSGDASEQYF. The CDR3 DNA reads TGTGCCAGCAGCCCCTCATCAGGGGATGCTTCCGAGCAGTACTTC.

In this sample, this clonotype turned up a few times. The chain is built from TRBV27 and TRBJ2-4; 7 bases map to TRBD2. Germline-derived CDR1 and CDR2 are MNHEY and SMNVEV (reference sequence). There are 16 residues in the CDR3. The trim removed 0 bases at V and 4 bases at J, leaving 6 bases unmatched. CDR3 DNA sequence: TGTGCCAGCAGTTTATCCACTAGCGTCGCTAAAAACATTCAGTACTTC. Translating gives CASSLSTSVAKNIQYF.

The chain joins TRBV12-3 or TRBV12-4 to TRBJ1-1, with D perhaps matching TRBD1 (5 bases). The CDR3 is 12 amino acids. V lost 6 bases and J lost 2, with 7 bases in between. CDR3 sequence reads: CASRQVNTEAFF. The CDR3 DNA sequence: TGTGCCAGCAGACAGGTTAACACTGAAGCTTTCTTT.

This clonotype was counted between two and nine times. This chain joins TRBV20-1 and TRBJ2-3, with D hard to call. The germline V and J ends were trimmed by 3 bases and 4 bases, with 20 bases remaining between them. This CDR3 contains 16 residues. The germline CDR1 and CDR2 sequences are DFQATT and SNEGSKA (reference sequence). DNA for the CDR3: TGCAGTGCTAGGACAAATCTCCAGAGACCAGCAGATACGCAGTATTTT. Residues: CSARTNLQRPADTQYF.

This clonotype showed up just a few times. The chain carries TRBV9 and TRBJ2-2, with D unclear. CDR1 and CDR2 from the germline V gene are SGDLS and YYNGEE. The CDR3 length is 16 residues. V gave up 0 bases and J gave up 2 bases, with 11 bases separating them. DNA of the CDR3: TGTGCCAGCAGCGTAGCTTCAGGTCGAAACACCGGGGAGCTGTTTTTT. It specifies CASSVASGRNTGELFF.